What follows is one TCR beta chain and its context. What it binds is not known. The data stem from a study of spatial heterogeneity in lung cancer. Study results and limitations: How many expanded intratumoral alpha and beta TCRs were present tracked the tumor mutation count, which was a count of nonsynonymous mutations.

Each CDR3 protein gets one entry after TCRdb re-called the 5' RACE reads with MiXCR. The data show about 100,000 distinct CDR3 sequences, approximately 4.4% seen once. Between the trimmed V and J ends, which lost 5 bases and 2 bases, there was a span of 13 bases. From germline, CDR1 is LNHDA and CDR2 SQIVND (reference sequence). This CDR3 contains 14 residues. The time point here: sample taken at primary tumor resection. Frozen PBMC, nontumor lung or tumor provided whole RNA, which was sequenced unsorted. The chain combines TRBV19 with TRBJ2-7, with a weak D call TRBD1 (6 bases). The input for sequencing was lung tumor tissue, taken at surgery. This sequence was found in a male donor with early-stage non-small cell lung cancer. The CDR3 here is CASSAYRDPYEQYF. Here the CDR3 DNA reads TGTGCCAGTAGTGCCTACAGGGACCCCTACGAGCAGTACTTC.